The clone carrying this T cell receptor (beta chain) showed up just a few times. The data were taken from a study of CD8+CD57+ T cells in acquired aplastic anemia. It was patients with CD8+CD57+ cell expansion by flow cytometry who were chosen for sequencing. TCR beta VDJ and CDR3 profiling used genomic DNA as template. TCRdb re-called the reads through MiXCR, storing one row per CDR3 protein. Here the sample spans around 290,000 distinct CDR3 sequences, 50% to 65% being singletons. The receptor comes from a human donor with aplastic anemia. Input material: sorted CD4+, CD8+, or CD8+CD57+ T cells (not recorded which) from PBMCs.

The DNA of the CDR3 is TGTGCCAGCAGCTTAGACCGGACAGTGAATTCACCCCTCCACTTT. Protein: CASSLDRTVNSPLHF. V is TRBV13 and J is TRBJ1-6, with D possibly TRBD1 on 6 matching bases. CDR3 length: 15 residues. Germline loops: CDR1 PRHDT, CDR2 FYEKMQ (reference sequence). V was clipped by 1 base and J by 7 bases, with 11 bases between them.